Presented here are 8 T cell receptor beta chains from one specimen sequenced in a study of TIL therapy for anti-PD-1-resistant metastatic lung cancer. Sequencing used immunoSEQ v3. This table comes from immunoSEQ multiplex PCR, and its TCRdb copy is limited to in-frame clones, with some not included. The sample carries about 26,000 clones, about 63% recorded once. The time point is: pre-treatment sample, taken before nivolumab and TIL therapy. Tumor tissue came from excised metastases, mostly pleural nodules or supraclavicular lymph nodes. The sequencing here drew on tumor tissue, taken at baseline. The receptors shown here come from a woman between 25 and 85 years old with non-small cell lung cancer.

This clone has just a few counts. The chain couples TRBV7-8 to TRBJ2-1; D call uncertain. Germline V lookup: CDR1 SGHVS, CDR2 FQNEAQ. Trimming removed 8 bases at V and 8 bases at J, with 16 bases between. This CDR3 spans 13 amino acids. CDR3 protein: CASGRFWSHEQFF. The CDR3 region has the DNA TGTGCCAGCGGCCGCTTCTGGTCTCATGAGCAGTTCTTC.

This clone appeared a single time. The V and J genes are TRBV30 and TRBJ2-1; 13 bases map to TRBD2. There are 16 residues in the CDR3. The germline V gene has CDR1 GTSNPN and CDR2 SVGIG (reference sequence). Trimming cost V 4 bases and J 8 bases; bases outside gene matches: 11. CDR3 in DNA: TGTGCCTGGACCCCCTTTTCGGGACTAGCGGGATATGAGCAGTTCTTC. As protein: CAWTPFSGLAGYEQFF. Full variable domain (missing parts from reference TRBV30 and TRBJ2-1): SQTIHQWPATLVQPVGSPLSLECTVEGTSNPNLYWYRQAAGRGLQLLFYSVGIGQISSEVPQNLSASRPQDRQFILSSKKLLLSDSGFYLCAWTPFSGLAGYEQFFGPGTRLTVL.

The table lists this clone with a few counts. The chain couples TRBV7-8 to TRBJ2-7; D uncertain. CDR3 length: 11 amino acids. CDR1 and CDR2 (germline): SGHVS, FQNEAQ. The ends were cut back, 3 bases at V and 4 bases at J, with 4 bases in the middle. CDR3: CASSLDYEQYF. The CDR3 DNA reads as TGTGCCAGCAGCTTGGATTACGAGCAGTACTTC.

This rearrangement joins TRBV6-1 to TRBJ2-3; tentative D call: TRBD2 (6 bases). Looked up from germline, CDR1 is MNHNS and CDR2 is SASEGT. Trimming took off 11 bases at V and 4 bases at J, with 22 bases between the two ends. This CDR3 has 15 amino acids. CDR3 DNA sequence: TGTGCCTGTCGGGTGGGCGGGAAAGGGTCAGATACGCAGTATTTT. Translation: CACRVGGKGSDTQYF.

The chain is built from TRBV7-8 and TRBJ2-1; no reliable D call. The V end lost 3 bases, the J end lost 9 bases, and 9 bases lay between the germline ends. Germline V CDR1 and CDR2: SGHVS, FQNEAQ. The CDR3 length is 12 residues. The CDR3 spells CASSLNGVEQFF. The CDR3 DNA reads TGTGCCAGCAGCTTGAATGGAGTTGAGCAGTTCTTC.

The chain uses TRBV2 and TRBJ1-2, with 7 bases identical to TRBD1. The germline V gene has CDR1 SNHLY and CDR2 FYNNEI. The CDR3 totals 14 residues. V shed 6 bases and J 5 bases; nucleotides not matched to a gene: 9. The CDR3 sequence is CASRPGQPPYGYTF. The CDR3 DNA reads TGTGCCAGCAGGCCGGGACAGCCTCCTTATGGCTACACCTTC. The complete variable domain, with remaining parts taken from reference TRBV2 and TRBJ1-2, reads EPEVTQTPSHQVTQMGQEVILRCVPISNHLYFYWYRQILGQKVEFLVSFYNNEISEKSEIFDDQFSVERPDGSNFTLKIRSTKLEDSAMYFCASRPGQPPYGYTFGSGTRLTVV.

V and J are TRBV5-1 and TRBJ2-3; D perhaps matches TRBD2 (6 bases). The V end was cut by 2 bases, the J end by 3 bases, with 10 bases between. The CDR3 runs 14 residues. Germline V gives CDR1 SGHRS, CDR2 YFSETQ. Here the CDR3 DNA reads TGCGCCAGCAGCTTTCGGGAGTGGACAGATACGCAGTATTTT. This gives the protein CASSFREWTDTQYF.

This clone was seen more than once but under ten times. The chain joins TRBV5-1 to TRBJ2-7; TRBD2 is a possible D gene (6 bases). Trimming shortened V by 0 bases and J by 3 bases, and 13 bases separated the two germline ends. This CDR3 has 15 amino acids. Germline V CDR1 and CDR2: SGHRS, YFSETQ. The CDR3 loop reads CASSLGGGPGYEQYF. CDR3 nucleotide sequence: TGCGCCAGCAGCTTGGGAGGAGGGCCGGGCTACGAGCAGTACTTC.